The table lists the clone carrying this T cell receptor beta chain with a few counts. The antigen is unknown. These data are taken from a study of tumor-infiltrating lymphocytes in primary liver carcinoma. Looking at the study overall: Patients, male and female, were 30 to 69 years old.

Unsorted whole blood served as the source of blood RNA, and germline DNA was extracted as well. The collection of approximately 4.1 milliliters of peripheral blood preceded surgery. Points from the study as a whole: For tumor-adjacent and tumor-blood pairs, overlap was less than that seen for tumor region pairs. The study found a significantly higher top-250-clone fraction in tumors than in blood (p = 0.039).

From roughly 0.45 ug total RNA, TCR beta cDNA was generated with a primer in the constant region. Libraries for TCR beta were built through three nested multiplex PCR rounds, which together made up a slightly modified ARM-PCR procedure. The opening two PCR rounds, about 10 cycles each, paired TRBV1-TRBV30 forward primers with a C-beta reverse primer. TCRdb processed the multiplex PCR reads anew with MiXCR; each CDR3 protein has one entry. The sample has 330,000 or so distinct CDR3 sequences, approximately 64% seen once. This CDR3 has 13 amino acids. Germline CDR1 PRHDT, CDR2 FYEKMQ (reference sequence). Trimming stripped 5 bases from V and 7 bases from J, with 13 bases between.

Sample: peripheral blood. The source of this sequence is a man between 40 and 49 years old with primary liver carcinoma and hepatitis B virus infection. The genes are TRBV13 and TRBJ2-3; no reliable D call. CDR3 protein: CASSPSGSHTQYF. DNA of the CDR3: TGTGCCAGCAGCCCTTCGGGCTCCCATACGCAGTATTTT.